This TCR beta chain is drawn from a study of human T cells and chemical hapten exposure. Study results and limitations: Expanded TCR counts at PT1 went up together with patch test score, a positive correlation. Compared to controls, expanded TCRs made significantly more large clusters of similar CDR3s.

This clonotype was seen at least ten times. Its specificity is unknown. Specified time point: pre-sensitization, week 0. Specified treatment: therapeutic diphenylcyclopropenone sensitization with weekly scalp DPC. The study drew its donors from alopecia patients who were 18 to 70 years old and suitable for DPC. Germline loops: CDR1 MNHEY, CDR2 SVGAGI. The CDR3 has 14 residues. The junction had 5 bases not matched to a gene; V was cut back by 7 bases and J by 6 bases. It was the library that attached unique molecular identifiers to individual cDNA molecules. MiXCR, run by TCRdb on the RACE reads, gives a single entry per CDR3 protein. The table has roughly 380,000 distinct CDR3 sequences, 4.5% to 5.5% seen once.

This clonotype was obtained from a woman aged 50 to 60 with alopecia areata. Some clones in this sample may be carry-over from other donors' samples. Sample: whole blood, taken in connection with sensitization to the hapten diphenylcyclopropenone (DPC). The V and J genes are TRBV6-5 and TRBJ2-7; 14 nucleotides line up with TRBD2. The CDR3 DNA is TGTGCCAGCACCGGACTAGCGGGGGGAGGCGAGCAGTACTTC. Residues: CASTGLAGGGEQYF.